This entry concerns a single T cell receptor (beta chain). Its cognate antigen has yet to be identified. Base-call qualities are not available, and no considerably larger clone is one nucleotide away. Relative to germline, V is 4 bases shorter and J is 3 bases shorter, with 10 bases between their ends. The CDR3, cysteine through phenylalanine, is 13 amino acids long. Of all the DNA, just the CDR3 is kept, 39 bases in frame from base 1. CDR1 and CDR2, looked up from the germline V gene, are SQVTM and ANQGSEA. A single peripheral blood draw of about 116 mL on average was collected from each donor into heparinised tubes. A BD FACSAria II was used to sort naive, central memory, regulatory and stem cell-like memory CD4+ T cells with a panel that included CD45RO, CCR7, CD25, CD127, CD95 and CD27. A purity above 95% was achieved for all sorted populations. PBMCs were isolated immediately by Lymphoprep density gradient centrifugation and stained directly without culture. So that batch effects would be minimized, each experiment stained and sorted samples in pairs, pairing one healthy donor with one patient.

The data were obtained in a study of beta chain features in type 1 diabetes (dated by TCRdb to 2017 to 2018). With regard to the full study: Mean age, gender distribution, total cell number and subset yield did not differ between patients and healthy donors. The study compared TCRB repertoires of sorted circulating CD4+ T cell subsets between recently diagnosed type 1 diabetes patients and matched healthy donors. Across all samples, fewer than 110,000,000 sorted cells were examined, and cell number per subset correlated strongly with RNA yield. Regulatory and stem cell-like memory subsets were isolated from only 8 patients and roughly 8 healthy donors, whereas naive and central memory subsets came from all 30 or so donors.

The High Capacity cDNA Reverse Transcription Kit was used to reverse transcribe all of the isolated RNA, meaning that expressed TCRB transcripts were what got sequenced. Deep immunoSEQ sequencing was applied to naive, central memory and regulatory T cell samples, giving an average of roughly 3.3 million total reads per sample. After sorted cells were lysed in RLT buffer, RNA was extracted with DNase-treated RNeasy Micro or Mini kits, with the choice depending on cell number. Each cell subset was processed on its own to prevent cross-contamination, while patient and healthy donor samples were processed together. Using the immunoSEQ multiplex PCR, TCRB sequences were amplified from cDNA into 87-bp fragments spanning the CDR3 region. The amplicons were sequenced using the Illumina HiSeq platform. Processing in the source paper ran as follows. Synthetic template baselines were used to correct PCR bias computationally, reads within Hamming distance 2 were collapsed, and singletons that could not be merged were discarded. Reads were aligned to IMGT to assign V, D and J genes, CDR3 length, and insertions or deletions at six rearrangement sites. Within each subset, clonotype counts were normalized to sorted cell number, after which true diversity and Gini coefficients were computed with the tcR R package. The overlap coefficient, calculated on TCRB nucleotide sequences, was used to quantify repertoire sharing. TCRdb took over this immuneACCESS table, retaining in-frame rearrangements with V and J assigned. Such tables are incomplete; in checked studies, under half of the missing clones stem from an unresolved V gene, and the remainder is unexplained. The D gene and trimming were derived from the DNA, and the V and J assignments and clone size from that table. Here the sample has roughly 290,000 clones; about 7.8% occur a single time. Together, the top ten hold more than 1% of the sample.

Beyond this particular receptor, the publication reports: Because small numbers of individuals were included in the HLA sub-analyses, any influence of HLA type on TCRB rearrangement was left unresolved. A moderate but significant shortening of TCRB CDR3 length was observed in type 1 diabetes patients in all four CD4+ subsets. Because cDNA was sequenced instead of genomic DNA, highly expressing activated cells could be over-represented, though the groups showed no difference in activation or CD3 levels. Shorter templates might be favored by PCR, yet because patient and control samples were amplified and corrected together, any such skew would affect both groups equally. At VDJ recombination sites, type 1 diabetes patients had fewer insertions and more deleted nucleotides, which implies abnormalities in thymic rearrangement. Naive, central memory and regulatory TCRB repertoires appeared to be more similar among patients than among healthy donors.

Sequencing used central memory CD4+ T cells from blood. This receptor was taken from a woman aged 18-29 years in good health. The V and J genes are TRBV29-1 and TRBJ1-5; the D segment cannot be called with confidence. The CDR3 here reads CSVVVESNQPQHF. The DNA is TGCAGCGTTGTAGTAGAGTCCAATCAGCCCCAGCATTTT.